The 25 T cell receptor beta chains presented below share a single source sample, sequenced in a study of T cell responses to AZD1222 COVID-19 vaccine. The table came from immunoSEQ multiplex PCR; TCRdb's copy has only in-frame clones and leaves some out. The sample lists about 70,000 clones, roughly 84% occurring once. Specimen: peripheral blood, collected on day 0 of AZD1222 vaccination. The origin of the receptors is an adult in good health.

The chain couples TRBV28 to TRBJ1-2; D is unclear. The V and J ends lost 6 bases and 8 bases respectively, with 10 bases between them. Germline V gives CDR1 MDHEN, CDR2 SYDVKM. This CDR3 spans 11 amino acids. For the CDR3, the DNA is TGTGCCAGCAGACTACTTGAAGGCTACACCTTC. Its protein is CASRLLEGYTF.

V is TRBV6-1 and J is TRBJ1-1; D unresolved. V was shortened by 0 bases and J by 5 bases, with 10 bases between the two germline ends. Per germline, CDR1 MNHNS and CDR2 SASEGT. This CDR3 spans 14 amino acids. The chain's CDR3 is CASSEAAQITEAFF. The CDR3 DNA is TGTGCCAGCAGTGAAGCAGCGCAGATTACTGAAGCTTTCTTT.

This clone has only a few counts. The chain uses TRBV5-1 and TRBJ2-3; no firm D call. This CDR3 has 12 residues. Germline loops: CDR1 SGHRS, CDR2 YFSETQ. V lost 1 base, J lost 14 bases, and 14 bases lay in between. CDR3 DNA sequence: TGCGCCAGCAGCTTGCCCGATGGGATAGGGTATTTT. Translated: CASSLPDGIGYF.

There are a few counts of this clone. The gene calls are TRBV5-4 and TRBJ2-7; D call uncertain. V dropped 7 bases and J dropped 0 bases, with 5 bases sitting between them. Germline V gene sequence: CDR1 SGHNT, CDR2 YYREEE (reference sequence). The length of the CDR3 is 11 residues. The CDR3 sequence is CASGSSYEQYF. The DNA for the CDR3 is TGTGCCAGCGGTTCCTCCTACGAGCAGTACTTC. Filled out from reference TRBV5-4 and TRBJ2-7, the complete variable domain reads ETGVTQSPTHLIKTRGQQVTLRCSSQSGHNTVSWYQQALGQGPQFIFQYYREEENGRGNFPPRFSGLQFPNYSSELNVNALELDDSALYLCASGSSYEQYFGPGTRLTVT.

The chain combines TRBV18 with TRBJ1-2, with 9 bases matching TRBD1. From germline, CDR1 is KGHSH and CDR2 LQKENI. This CDR3 comprises 18 residues. Trimming at V came to 4 bases and at J to 6 bases, leaving 18 bases not matched to a gene. CDR3 sequence reads: CASSRDRSSTGDRDGYTF. In DNA, the CDR3 is TGTGCCAGCTCACGAGACAGGAGCAGTACCGGGGACAGGGATGGCTACACCTTC.

The chain links TRBV7-3 to TRBJ1-1, with 8 bases identical to TRBD1. Trimming removed 5 bases from V and 1 base from J; junction bases left unmatched: 0. This CDR3 is built from 13 residues. The germline CDR1 and CDR2 sequences are SGHTA and FQGTGA. CDR3 nucleotides: TGTGCCAGCAGCGGACAGGGGAACACTGAAGCTTTCTTT. Its translation is CASSGQGNTEAFF. Full variable domain (missing parts from reference TRBV7-3 and TRBJ1-1): GAGVSQTPSNKVTEKGKYVELRCDPISGHTALYWYRQSLGQGPEFLIYFQGTGAADDSGLPNDRFFAVRPEGSVSTLKIQRTERGDSAVYLCASSGQGNTEAFFGQGTRLTVV.

This chain links TRBV3-1 (or the pseudogene TRBV3-2) with TRBJ2-7; D call uncertain. The CDR3 has 14 amino acids. CDR1 is LGHDT, CDR2 YNNKEL, per germline (reference sequence). Trimming shortened V by 1 base and J by 0 bases, and 7 bases separated the two germline ends. CDR3 amino acids: CASSQAPFSYEQYF. The CDR3 DNA is TGTGCCAGCAGCCAAGCTCCTTTCTCCTACGAGCAGTACTTC.

The chain recombines TRBV12-3 or TRBV12-4 with TRBJ1-6; D is undetermined. This CDR3 is built from 12 residues. Trimming took 0 bases from V and 8 from J, leaving 2 bases between them. The CDR3 protein is CASSLAHSPLHF. The CDR3 DNA follows: TGTGCCAGCAGTTTAGCGCATTCACCCCTCCACTTT.

The CDR3 region is CASSLNNQGSDTQYF. The CDR3 DNA follows: TGTGCCAGCAGCTTAAACAACCAGGGTTCAGATACGCAGTATTTT. The chain couples TRBV7-8 to TRBJ2-3, with D tentatively TRBD1 (5 bases). Trimming pared 2 bases from V and 4 bases from J, leaving 13 bases between. The CDR3 contains 15 residues. Germline lookup yields CDR1 SGHVS and CDR2 FQNEAQ.

V is TRBV6-2 or TRBV6-3 and J is TRBJ1-2; TRBD1 is a possible D gene (6 bases). With 2 bases removed from V and 1 base from J, the gap between germline ends came to 14 bases. The CDR3 spans 16 residues. Germline V lookup: CDR1 MNHEY, CDR2 SVGEGT. The CDR3 reads CASSYHPDRINYGYTF. CDR3 sequence (DNA): TGTGCCAGCAGTTACCACCCCGACAGGATTAACTATGGCTACACCTTC.

The rearrangement links TRBV7-6 to TRBJ1-6, with D hard to call. CDR1 and CDR2 (germline): SGHVS, FNYEAQ. Trimming removed 4 bases from V and 10 bases from J, with 8 bases in between. The length of the CDR3 is 12 residues. In DNA form, the CDR3 reads TGTGCCAGCAGCTCCTATTGGTCACCCCTCCACTTT. This codes for CASSSYWSPLHF.

The V call is TRBV9, the J call TRBJ1-1; D remains ambiguous. Trimming took off 3 bases at V and 6 bases at J, with 9 bases between the two ends. CDR3 length equals 12 residues. CDR1 and CDR2 (germline): SGDLS, YYNGEE. The CDR3 loop reads CASSGLSPEAFF. The CDR3 DNA reads as TGTGCCAGCAGCGGACTCAGCCCTGAAGCTTTCTTT.

The chain uses TRBV4-1 and TRBJ1-2; D is perhaps TRBD1 (5 bases). V lost 0 bases, J lost 7 bases, and 15 bases lay in between. Per the germline V gene, CDR1 is MGHRA and CDR2 is YSYEKL. The CDR3 totals 15 residues. This CDR3 reads CASSQDPWAGTGYTF. The CDR3 region has the DNA TGCGCCAGCAGCCAAGATCCATGGGCAGGGACTGGCTACACCTTC.

The gene calls are TRBV12-3 or TRBV12-4 and TRBJ1-1; perhaps TRBD1 as D (5 bases). The V and J ends lost 6 bases and 4 bases respectively, with 12 bases between them. The CDR3 consists of 13 residues. The CDR3, as DNA: TGTGCCAGCAGCGACCGACAGATCACTGAAGCTTTCTTT. It translates to CASSDRQITEAFF.

This clone has only one observation. The chain uses TRBV29-1 and TRBJ2-7; 9 bases are shared with TRBD1. Germline assignment: CDR1 SQVTM and CDR2 ANQGSEA. V shed 4 bases and J 3 bases; nucleotides not matched to a gene: 4. This CDR3 has 13 residues. The CDR3 region has the DNA TGCAGCGTTGGCGGGGGACAGGGCTACGAGCAGTACTTC. The encoded protein is CSVGGGQGYEQYF.

This clone was counted only a few times. The chain is built from TRBV18 and TRBJ1-5; possibly TRBD1 for D (5 bases). Germline V gene data show CDR1 as KGHSH and CDR2 as LQKENI. This CDR3 is built from 13 residues. V shed 5 bases and J shed 4 bases, with 9 bases lying between them. The CDR3 DNA follows: TGTGCCAGCTCAGGGGGGGAAAATCAGCCCCAGCATTTT. It codes for CASSGGENQPQHF.

The chain carries TRBV5-1 and TRBJ1-1; D remains unclear. Germline values: CDR1 SGHRS, CDR2 YFSETQ. The CDR3 runs 16 residues. The V and J ends lost 4 bases and 8 bases respectively, with 24 bases between them. The CDR3 DNA follows: TGCGCCAGCAGCCCCTCCCGTGGAGTAAGGCCGCCCGAAGCTTTCTTT. The encoded protein is CASSPSRGVRPPEAFF.

The rearrangement joins TRBV6-1 to TRBJ1-2, with D unresolved. V was trimmed by 1 base and J by 7 bases, leaving 13 bases between them. The CDR3 runs to 14 residues. Germline V gives CDR1 MNHNS, CDR2 SASEGT. The CDR3 region is CASSEVPAEGGYTF. DNA of the CDR3: TGTGCCAGCAGTGAAGTACCCGCAGAAGGTGGCTACACCTTC.

The V call is TRBV24-1, the J call TRBJ2-1; 7 bases are shared with TRBD2. Germline values: CDR1 KGHDR, CDR2 SFDVKD. The CDR3 has 12 amino acids. V dropped 7 bases and J dropped 8; count of bases not matched to a gene: 4. The CDR3 nucleotides read TGTGCCACCAGGGGGGGAGGGGATGAGCAGTTCTTC. This encodes CATRGGGDEQFF.

The genes are TRBV7-2 and TRBJ1-6; a weak D match, TRBD1 (5 bases). The V end lost 2 bases, the J end lost 6 bases, and 8 bases lay between the germline ends. Looked up from germline, CDR1 is SGHTA and CDR2 is FQGNSA. The CDR3 loop spans 14 amino acids. The CDR3 DNA sequence: TGTGCCAGCAGCTTAACCGGGACTAATTCACCCCTCCACTTT. This translates into CASSLTGTNSPLHF.

The chain employs TRBV5-4 and TRBJ2-2; TRBD2 matches 14 bases. CDR3 length: 17 amino acids. Germline loops: CDR1 SGHNT, CDR2 YYREEE (reference sequence). The J segment lost 2 bases and the V segment lost 3 bases, leaving 3 bases of the junction unmatched. The CDR3 nucleotides are TGTGCCAGCAGCTCCGGACTAGCGGGGGGAAACACCGGGGAGCTGTTTTTT. It translates to CASSSGLAGGNTGELFF.

Only a few counts were recorded for this clone. The rearrangement uses TRBV7-9 and TRBJ1-3; 9 bases are a match to TRBD1. Germline values: CDR1 SEHNR, CDR2 FQNEAQ (reference sequence). The CDR3 covers 16 residues. V lost 4 bases and J lost 0; bases outside the gene matches: 4. The CDR3 DNA is TGTGCCAGCAGCTCCGGGACAGGGAACTCTGGAAACACCATATATTTT. This encodes CASSSGTGNSGNTIYF.

This rearrangement joins TRBV18 to TRBJ1-2, with a tentative D call TRBD1 (6 bases). Looked up from germline, CDR1 is KGHSH and CDR2 is LQKENI. Trimming left V 1 base short and J 5 bases short, with 8 bases between. This CDR3 is built from 13 residues. CDR3 sequence reads: CASSPRTEYGYTF. The CDR3 nucleotides are TGTGCCAGCTCACCACGGACAGAATATGGCTACACCTTC.

The CDR3: CASSALGTEAFF. CDR3 DNA: TGTGCCAGCAGCGCGTTGGGCACTGAAGCTTTCTTT. The chain recombines TRBV7-9 with TRBJ1-1; D gene unclear. With 5 bases removed from V and 4 bases from J, the gap between germline ends came to 8 bases. The V gene's germline CDR1 is SEHNR and CDR2 FQNEAQ (reference sequence). The CDR3 sequence is 12 residues long.

This chain links TRBV28 with TRBJ2-3; D tentatively reads TRBD1 or TRBD2 (6 bases each). The CDR3 is 14 amino acids. V lost 6 bases and J lost 6, with 16 bases in between. Germline CDR1 MDHEN, CDR2 SYDVKM. CDR3 bases: TGTGCCAGCAGACATCCGAGGGGGGCTGATACGCAGTATTTT. This gives the protein CASRHPRGADTQYF.